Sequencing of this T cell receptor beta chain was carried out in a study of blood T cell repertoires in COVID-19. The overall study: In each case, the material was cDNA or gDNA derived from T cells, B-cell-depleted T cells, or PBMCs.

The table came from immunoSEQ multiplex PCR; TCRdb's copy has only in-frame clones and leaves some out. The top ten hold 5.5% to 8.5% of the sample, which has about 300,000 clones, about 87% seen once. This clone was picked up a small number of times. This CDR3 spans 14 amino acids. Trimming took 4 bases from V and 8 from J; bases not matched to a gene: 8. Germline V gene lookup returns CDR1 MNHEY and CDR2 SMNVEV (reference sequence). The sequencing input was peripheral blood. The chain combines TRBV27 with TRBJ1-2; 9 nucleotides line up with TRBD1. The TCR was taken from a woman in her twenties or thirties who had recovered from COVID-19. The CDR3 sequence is CASSSRTGAGGYTF. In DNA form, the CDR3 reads TGTGCCAGCAGTTCCCGGACAGGGGCTGGCGGCTACACCTTC.